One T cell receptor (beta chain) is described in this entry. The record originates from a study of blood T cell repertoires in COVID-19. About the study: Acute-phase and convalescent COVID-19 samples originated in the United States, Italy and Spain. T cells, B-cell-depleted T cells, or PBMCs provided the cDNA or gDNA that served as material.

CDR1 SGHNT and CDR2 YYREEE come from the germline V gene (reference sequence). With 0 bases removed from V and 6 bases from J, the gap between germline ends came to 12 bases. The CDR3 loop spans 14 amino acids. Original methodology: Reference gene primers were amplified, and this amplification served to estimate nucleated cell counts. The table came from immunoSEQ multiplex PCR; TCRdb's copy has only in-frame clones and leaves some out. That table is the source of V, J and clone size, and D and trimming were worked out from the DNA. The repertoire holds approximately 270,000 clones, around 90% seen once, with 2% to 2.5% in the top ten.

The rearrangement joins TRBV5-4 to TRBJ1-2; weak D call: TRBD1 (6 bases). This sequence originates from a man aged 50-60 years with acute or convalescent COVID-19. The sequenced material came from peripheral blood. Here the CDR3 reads CASSLVAGVDGYTF. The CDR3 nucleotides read TGTGCCAGCAGCTTGGTGGCAGGGGTTGATGGCTACACCTTC.